The source of this TCR beta chain is a study of T-cell reconstitution after alpha-beta-depleted transplantation in children. CDR1 is SGHVS and CDR2 is FQNEAQ in the germline V gene. The CDR3 contains 16 residues. With 6 bases clipped from V and 2 bases from J, the junction kept 8 bases outside the gene matches. Regarding the study as a whole: Where alpha-beta T cells came from about two months after transplant was reportedly several hundred expanded graft clones. Several patients had high TCRbeta diversity at day 60; it came from surviving recipient T cells and thymic progenitors.

Molecular barcoding with unique molecular identifiers was used for the TCRbeta library. From the PCR reads, TCRdb called clonotypes with MiXCR, one entry per CDR3 protein. The sample contains nearly 200,000 distinct CDR3 sequences, 6.3% of which appear only once. This clonotype was seen many times. Its antigen is unidentified. The sample was PBMCs, taken before TCRalphabeta/CD19-depleted stem cell transplant. This receptor was identified in a girl in the first two years of life with combined immunodeficiency, due to receive a stem cell transplant. This sequence joins TRBV7-8 and TRBJ2-3, with 10 bases that match TRBD2. The CDR3, as DNA: TGTGCCAGCAGTCCGATAGCGGGAGGACACACAGATACGCAGTATTTT. Translation gives CASSPIAGGHTDTQYF.